The 9 T cell receptor beta chains below were found in one sample sequenced in a study of shared clonotypes between healthy human individuals. Only in-frame clones appear in the TCRdb table, and some are missing; sequencing was by immunoSEQ multiplex PCR. The sample has around 440,000 clones; around 77% are singletons. Sequencing was done on a sample of PBMCs. Receptors originate from a woman aged 40 to 55 in good health. Some clones in this sample may be carry-over from other donors' samples.

Concerning this clone: Within the sample, other DNA sequences also encode this same CDR3. V usage is TRBV15 and J usage is TRBJ2-3; no reliable D call. The CDR3 is made up of 14 amino acids. The V end was cut by 1 base, the J end by 2 bases, with 7 bases between. Looked up from germline, CDR1 is LNHNV and CDR2 is YYDKDF (reference sequence). The CDR3 sequence: CATSRGQSTDTQYF. The CDR3, as DNA: TGTGCCACCAGCAGAGGTCAGTCCACAGATACGCAGTATTTT.

The V gene is TRBV7-8, the J gene TRBJ2-2; no clear D. This CDR3 contains 17 residues. Per the germline V gene, CDR1 is SGHVS and CDR2 is FQNEAQ. V lost 5 bases to trimming and J lost 1 base, with 17 bases between them. CDR3 region: CASSLRTKTLNTGELFF. CDR3 sequence (DNA): TGTGCCAGCAGCCTAAGAACCAAAACCCTGAACACCGGGGAGCTGTTTTTT.

Comment on this clone: A far larger clone is one base from this, pointing to a likely read error. This chain joins TRBV29-1 and TRBJ1-2; D unresolved. The V and J ends lost 7 bases and 2 bases respectively, with 8 bases between them. This CDR3 is built from 11 residues. Germline CDR1 and CDR2: SQVTM and ANQGSEA. CDR3 protein: CSEFSNYGYTF. The CDR3 DNA reads TGCAGCGAGTTCTCAAACTATGGCTACACCTTC.

This chain joins TRBV15 and TRBJ2-1; 12 bases line up with TRBD2. Germline V CDR1 and CDR2: LNHNV, YYDKDF (reference sequence). J gave up 15 bases and V 1 base, and 7 bases lay outside the gene matches. The CDR3 is made up of 14 amino acids. CDR3 DNA sequence: TGTGCCACCAGCAGAGTTCTAGCGGGAGGGCATTCGTTCTTC. Residues: CATSRVLAGGHSFF.

The V call is TRBV7-2, the J call TRBJ2-7; D unclear. V lost 5 bases, J lost 0 bases, and 14 bases lay in between. CDR1 SGHTA and CDR2 FQGNSA come from the germline V gene. The CDR3 runs to 15 residues. CDR3 nucleotide sequence: TGTGCCAGCAGCCAAGGGCGCAGGAGCTCCTACGAGCAGTACTTC. It yields the protein CASSQGRRSSYEQYF.

The chain uses TRBV5-1 and TRBJ2-1; perhaps TRBD2 as D (6 bases). V gave up 0 bases and J gave up 8 bases, with 18 bases separating them. This CDR3 has 16 amino acids. Germline assignment: CDR1 SGHRS and CDR2 YFSETQ. CDR3 protein: CASSLVSGEEADEQFF. DNA of the CDR3: TGCGCCAGCAGCTTGGTATCGGGGGAAGAGGCGGATGAGCAGTTCTTC.

The chain has TRBV14 and TRBJ2-2; D ambiguous. The ends were cut back, 4 bases at V and 6 bases at J, with 15 bases in the middle. The CDR3 is 15 residues long. Germline CDR1 is SGHDN and CDR2 is FVKESK. The CDR3 region has the DNA TGTGCCAGCAGCCCCGTGCAAGACGCTGCCGGGGAGCTGTTTTTT. Amino acids: CASSPVQDAAGELFF.

This chain joins TRBV7-9 and TRBJ2-7; 11 bases align to TRBD1. With V trimmed by 4 bases and J by 4 bases, 3 bases remained unmatched. Germline V gene lookup returns CDR1 SEHNR and CDR2 FQNEAQ (reference sequence). The CDR3 length is 14 residues. The CDR3 DNA is TGTGCCAGCAGCTCGGGGGACAGGGGGTACGAGCAGTACTTC. The encoded protein is CASSSGDRGYEQYF.

Worth noting for this clone: This likely came from a read error, as a far larger clone is one base away. Other DNA sequences from this sample encode an identical CDR3 as well. The chain links TRBV30 to TRBJ1-5; TRBD1 agrees at 10 bases. The CDR3 runs to 14 residues. CDR1 and CDR2 from the germline V gene are GTSNPN and SVGIG (reference sequence). CDR3 in DNA: TGCGCCTTGACAGGGGGCTCTGACAATCAGCCCCAGCATTTT. Its translation is CALTGGSDNQPQHF.